The clone carrying this TCR beta chain was seen repeatedly, ten times or more. Its antigen remains unknown. Amplification targeted TCR beta CDR3 regions from RNA transcripts. First-round RT-PCR of the TCR CDR3 relied on the HTBI primer set. MiXCR, run by TCRdb on the multiplex PCR reads, gives a single entry per CDR3 protein. The sample gives approximately 330,000 distinct CDR3 sequences, around 13% of which show up once; 30% to 40% is in the top ten. These data belong to a study of T cells in Graves' hyperthyroidism and ophthalmopathy. Active moderate-to-severe ophthalmopathy, Clinical Activity Score at least 3, NOSPECS at least 4, under 3 months' duration. Lactation, pregnancy, other autoimmune disease or uncontrolled infection excluded patients. Together with thyroid ultrasound, orbital computed tomography, serum thyroxine and TRAb, clinical symptoms were used for diagnoses. Deletions cut 0 bases from V and 4 bases from J, with 16 bases between. The CDR3 has 15 amino acids. CDR1 is DFQATT and CDR2 is SNEGSKA in the germline V gene (reference sequence).

Findings of the study overall: Most thyroid-expanded clonotypes above 0.001 were also found in blood.

V is TRBV20-1 and J is TRBJ2-7; either TRBD1 or TRBD2 may fit D (6 bases each). Input material: blood. This clonotype was obtained from a woman in her forties with Graves' ophthalmopathy. In DNA form, the CDR3 reads TGCAGTGCTAGAGATGAGAGGGGGGCCGGGTACGAGCAGTACTTC. This encodes CSARDERGAGYEQYF.